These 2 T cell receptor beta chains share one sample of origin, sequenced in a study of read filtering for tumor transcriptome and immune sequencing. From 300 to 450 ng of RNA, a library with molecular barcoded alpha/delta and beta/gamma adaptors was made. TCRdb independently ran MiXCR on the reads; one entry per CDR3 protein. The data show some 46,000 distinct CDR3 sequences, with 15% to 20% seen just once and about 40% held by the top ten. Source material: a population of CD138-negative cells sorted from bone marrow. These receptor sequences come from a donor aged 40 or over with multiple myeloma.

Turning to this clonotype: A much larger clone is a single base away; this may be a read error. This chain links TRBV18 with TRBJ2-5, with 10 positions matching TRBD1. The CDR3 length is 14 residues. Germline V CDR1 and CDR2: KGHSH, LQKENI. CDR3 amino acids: CASSPGTGDETRYF. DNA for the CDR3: TGTGCCAGCTCACCCGGGACAGGGGACGAGACCCGGTACTTC.

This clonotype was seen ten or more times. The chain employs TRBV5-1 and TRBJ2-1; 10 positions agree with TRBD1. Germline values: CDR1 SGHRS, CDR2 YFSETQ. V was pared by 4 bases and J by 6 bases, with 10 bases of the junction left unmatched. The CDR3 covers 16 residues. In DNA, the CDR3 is TGCGCCAGCAGCGGGGGCCCGGGACAGGGGTTCAATGAGCAGTTCTTC. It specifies CASSGGPGQGFNEQFF.